These T cell receptor beta chains were read from a single sample in a study of radiation and T cells in renal cell carcinoma. The table came from immunoSEQ multiplex PCR; TCRdb's copy has only in-frame clones and leaves some out. Among more than 100,000 clones listed, more than 70% were seen once. Sequenced here: blood, sampled from a patient whose treatment included radiotherapy and nephrectomy. The receptor set was obtained from a woman aged 65 to 85 with renal cell carcinoma. CDR3s include the opening cysteine and the closing phenylalanine or tryptophan. D genes are given only for firm matches. Clone sizes are given selectively: once, few, many, or a class where the clone is expanded.

cdr3_nt cdr3_aa clone_size d_call v_call cdr3_length j_call
TGTGCCAGCAGTTACCGAACCTCCTACAATGAGCAGTTCTTC CASSYRTSYNEQFF NA NA TRBV6-6 14 TRBJ2-1
TGTGCCAGCAGTTCCCAGCCAGGGAGCTCCTATAATTCACCCCTCCACTTT CASSSQPGSSYNSPLHF NA NA TRBV27 17 TRBJ1-6
TGTGCCAGCAGTGAATCCCGAGGCAGGACTGAAGCTTTCTTT CASSESRGRTEAFF NA NA TRBV25-1 14 TRBJ1-1
TGCAGCGTTGAAGGTCAGGGAGGAACTGAAGCTTTCTTT CSVEGQGGTEAFF NA NA TRBV29-1 13 TRBJ1-1
TGTGCCAGCAGCTTGACAGGGTTAGCTGAAGCTTTCTTT CASSLTGLAEAFF NA TRBD1 TRBV11-2 13 TRBJ1-1
TGTGCCAGCAAACCCGACAGGAAACCCACAGATACGCAGTATTTT CASKPDRKPTDTQYF NA NA TRBV27 15 TRBJ2-3
TGCGCCAGCAGCATGGACAGACTGACTGAAGCTTTCTTT CASSMDRLTEAFF NA NA TRBV5-1 13 TRBJ1-1
TGTGCCAGCTCACCGCGACAGGCAGGTCCCATGAACACTGAAGCTTTCTTT CASSPRQAGPMNTEAFF NA NA TRBV18 17 TRBJ1-1
TGTGCCACCAGGGGTCTTGGACTACACAGACAAGAGACCCAGTACTTC CATRGLGLHRQETQYF NA NA TRBV15 16 TRBJ2-5
TGCGCCAGCAGCCAAGATACTCCGGGGGGTCTTGGGGATACGCAGTATTTT CASSQDTPGGLGDTQYF NA TRBD2 TRBV4-3 17 TRBJ2-3
TGTGCCAGCAGCTCCCGACCGGGACTGACCTACAATGAGCAGTTCTTC CASSSRPGLTYNEQFF NA NA TRBV5-4 16 TRBJ2-1
TGCGCCAGCAGCCCGTTGTTACCGGGACAGGGCTACGAGCAGTACTTC CASSPLLPGQGYEQYF NA TRBD1 TRBV5-1 16 TRBJ2-7
TGCGCCAGCAGCTTGAGTACAGGGAAGGAAAAACTGTTTTTT CASSLSTGKEKLFF NA NA TRBV5-1 14 TRBJ1-4
TGTGCCAGCTCACGACCGTATTGGGGCCAGGAATATGGCTACACCTTC CASSRPYWGQEYGYTF once NA TRBV18 16 TRBJ1-2
TGTGCCAGCAGCTCCTTATTCGGCCAGGGAGGAAATGAGCAGTTCTTC CASSSLFGQGGNEQFF NA NA TRBV11-3 16 TRBJ2-1
TGTGCCAGCAGTTGGGACGGGCGAAACACCGGGGAGCTGTTTTTT CASSWDGRNTGELFF NA NA TRBV6-6 15 TRBJ2-2
TGCGCCAGCAGCCAAACTAGGAACAATGAGCAGTTCTTC CASSQTRNNEQFF NA NA TRBV4-3 13 TRBJ2-1
TGTGCCAGCAGTTTACCGCAGGGTTGGGAGACCCAGTACTTC CASSLPQGWETQYF NA NA TRBV28 14 TRBJ2-5
TGTGCCAGCATAAGGCAACTGGGGGAGACCCAGTACTTC CASIRQLGETQYF NA NA TRBV5-5 13 TRBJ2-5
TGTGCCAGCAGAATAGACCAGACGGGGGATACGCAGTATTTT CASRIDQTGDTQYF NA NA TRBV27 14 TRBJ2-3
TGTGCCACCAGCAGAGATTTGGTCAGGACAACTGAAGCTTTCTTT CATSRDLVRTTEAFF few NA TRBV15 15 TRBJ1-1